This TCR beta chain was profiled in a study of T cell repertoires in cytomegalovirus infection. With respect to this clonotype: As yet, its antigen is unknown.

The CDR3 sequence is 15 residues long. V lost 0 bases to trimming and J lost 5 bases, with 10 bases between them. Germline lookup yields CDR1 MGHRA and CDR2 YSYEKL. TCRdb called the reads again in MiXCR, with one record for every CDR3 protein. The profile shows approximately 1,000,000 distinct CDR3 sequences, roughly 30% of them singletons. The clonotype was recovered from a human donor in good health (CMV status not recorded). Some clones in this sample may be carry-over from other donors' samples. Sequenced material: cultured CD8+ T cells from PBMCs, taken from culture after CMV antigen stimulation. The chain couples TRBV4-1 to TRBJ2-2; D is possibly TRBD2 (5 bases). The CDR3: CASSQDGSGTGELFF. In DNA, the CDR3 is TGCGCCAGCAGCCAAGATGGGAGCGGTACCGGGGAGCTGTTTTTT.